This T cell receptor beta chain emerged from a study of blood T cells in healthy people across ages (dated by TCRdb to the mid-2010s). About the study as a whole: In model experiments, template switching captured roughly one uniquely barcoded TCR beta cDNA molecule for every two T cells. For two donors (one aged 18 to 29 and one aged 80 or older), the study analyzed two additional independent replicas of 1 million unique cDNA reads from the same blood draw. The donors were split into four age groups: young (average 16 years), middle-aged (39), aged (roughly 60) and long-lived (about 82). The study measured age-related changes in TCR beta repertoire diversity using deep sequencing normalized with unique cDNA molecular identifiers.

Donors were around 37 systemically healthy Caucasian individuals from Russia aged 6 to 90 years. Each donor gave 8 to 10 milliliters of peripheral blood, collected into EDTA-treated Vacutainer tubes. Ficoll-Paque density-gradient centrifugation was used to isolate PBMCs, with at least 6 million obtained per sample. Total RNA, at least 6 micrograms per sample, was extracted from PBMCs with Trizol reagent. For every donor, flow cytometry on a PBMC aliquot measured the percentage of naive CD45RAhigh/CD27high T cells. Study-wide conclusions, independent of this receptor: Conclusive comparison of naive and antigen-experienced compartments was prevented by the profiling of bulk unsorted PBMCs. Estimates of total diversity from one million sequenced T cells were regarded as lower bounds and underestimates. The long-lived group showed more naive CD4+ T cells, fewer expanded clones and increased TCR diversity than the aged group, suggesting age selection. The percentage of naive T cells measured by flow cytometry correlated strongly with observed TCR beta diversity. Observed TCR beta diversity per million T cells fell roughly linearly with age, and a significant reduction was already apparent by age roughly 40. Because donor CMV infection status was unknown, age-related changes in expanded clonotypes were potentially confounded.

Reading from cysteine to phenylalanine, the CDR3 counts 13 amino acids. Just the 39-base CDR3 DNA is kept, in frame starting at base 1. CDR1 and CDR2 were assigned from the germline V gene as SNHLY and FYNNEI. Libraries were built with 5' RACE. The instrument given in TCRdb is Illumina HiSeq 2500. A second roughly 6 to 12 cycle PCR used a sample-barcoded 5' primer and a J-beta primer mix. A template-switch 5' adaptor carrying 12 random nucleotides introduced a unique molecular identifier onto each TCR beta cDNA molecule. Each sample yielded at least 3 million CDR3-containing paired-end reads. First-strand cDNA synthesis was performed from all RNA using the Mint cDNA synthesis kit, with priming by a TRBC-specific oligonucleotide. After uracil-DNA glycosylase treatment, a first 18-cycle PCR used universal primers M1SS and BC2_uni_R on all cDNA. The study's processing was this. For normalization, 1 million high-quality reads were randomly selected from each sample, with every read carrying a distinct molecular identifier. Reads sharing molecular identifiers were discarded rather than binned into consensus sequences. CDR3 identification, clonotype clustering and error correction used MiTCR with a Q25 quality threshold and the strictest error-elimination algorithm. A nonparametric unseen species model using Euler transformation provided a lower-bound estimate of total TCR beta diversity. TCRdb reprocessed the public reads (quality trimming at Q25 with fastp, clone calling with MiXCR) and kept in-frame beta chains. Each entry is one CDR3 protein sequence, shown with its most common DNA and genes. TCRdb's processing, not the authors' own work, is the source of the V and J calls. Within this sample are some 940,000 distinct CDR3 sequences, with 29% of them counted one time only. The ten top clones hold roughly 10% of the sample.

This clonotype was seen more than once but under ten times. This clone's antigen is unknown. No qualities accompany the bases; no much larger clone lies one base away. These same records also appear under a second study, on T cells of mothers and their children. That second publication adds: Nine systemically healthy Caucasian individuals, comprising three mothers and their six children, were included as donors. cDNA synthesis consumed the entire amount of extracted RNA, loaded at around 1.4 ug RNA in each 15 ul reaction. In the second PCR, sample barcodes and 2-4 random nucleotides were introduced via the M1S primer. Each mother yielded over 10 million TCR beta CDR3 reads and each child some 3 million reads. In both related and unrelated pairs, thymic selection shapes the output of TCR recombination in a similar way, with inherited differences having only a minor effect. Normalized repertoire overlap was always slightly but never significantly higher in related than unrelated mother-child pairs. With a sensitivity of 90 to 100 clones per million clonotypes, no persistent microchimeric T cell clones were detected. In the study, deep NGS was used to compare the TCR beta repertoires of mothers and children, and features distinguishing related mother-child pairs from unrelated individuals were sought. On average, the children were about 10 +/- 4 years old, while the mothers were around 42 +/- 4 years old. Libraries were sequenced on Illumina HiSeq 2000 with 100+100 nt paired-end reads after adapter ligation with NEBNext reagents. Mother and child libraries were prepared a month apart and sequenced in separate runs to prevent cross-contamination. Between roughly 500,000 and 2,100,000 distinct TCR beta clonotypes were identified per donor. Naive TCR beta clonotypes were estimated from low-frequency clonotypes matched to each donor's FACS-determined naive share, without sorting.

The sample comprised blood. The TCR was taken from a woman aged 40 to 49 in good health. The V gene is TRBV2 and the J gene is TRBJ2-5; a stretch of 7 junction bases matches TRBD1. The J call may be in error: the DNA end matches TRBJ2-7 better. The CDR3 reads as follows: CASRGDSTHEQYF. The DNA reads TGTGCCAGCAGGGGGGACAGTACCCACGAGCAGTACTTC.